These 23 T cell receptor beta chains came from one sample sequenced in a study of T-cell reconstitution after alpha-beta-depleted transplantation in children (dated by TCRdb to between 2015 and 2016). The library was generated by PCR. The sequencing machine was an Illumina HiSeq 2500. Molecular barcoding was employed in the preparation of TCR libraries, with unique molecular identifiers being used to normalize TCRbeta repertoire quantification. The public reads were run again by TCRdb, first through fastp at Q25 and then through MiXCR, and only productive beta chains were kept. Duplicate CDR3 protein sequences are folded into a single record with the most common DNA and genes. The sample data list roughly 670,000 distinct CDR3 sequences, and around 13% of these were observed just once. 0.79% of the sample is in the top ten clones. The treatment or condition label corresponds to: allogeneic hematopoietic cell transplantation with graft depleted of TCRalphabeta T cells and CD19 B cells.

The sample in question was PBMCs, obtained before TCRalphabeta/CD19-depleted stem cell transplant. The receptors were gathered from a girl aged 2 to 9 with congenital amegakaryocytic thrombocytopenia, due to receive a stem cell transplant.

This clonotype was seen many times. V and J are TRBV20-1 and TRBJ2-1; 9 bases are a match to TRBD2. Losses at the gene ends were 5 bases for V and 0 bases for J; bases not matched to a gene: 14. This CDR3 is built from 18 residues. Germline loops: CDR1 DFQATT, CDR2 SNEGSKA (reference sequence). CDR3 sequence (DNA): TGCAGTGCTCATCCTCCGGTAAATAGCGGGAGCTCCTACAATGAGCAGTTCTTC. Translating gives CSAHPPVNSGSSYNEQFF.

With respect to this clonotype: With a much larger clone just one base away, this may be a read error. The gene calls are TRBV20-1 and TRBJ2-3; a possible D gene is TRBD1 (5 bases). Trimming pared 2 bases from V and 4 bases from J, leaving 13 bases between. Germline assignment: CDR1 DFQATT and CDR2 SNEGSKA (reference sequence). The CDR3 runs to 14 residues. For the CDR3, the DNA is TGCAGTGCTAGAATTGGGGCTGAATCAGATACGCAGTATTTT. Translating it yields CSARIGAESDTQYF.

This clonotype was seen many times. The chain recombines TRBV29-1 with TRBJ2-4; 10 nucleotides line up with TRBD2. The CDR3 has 16 residues. Germline V CDR1 and CDR2: SQVTM, ANQGSEA. V dropped 3 bases and J dropped 0; count of bases not matched to a gene: 5. CDR3 nucleotides: TGCAGCGTTGATGTGCCTAGCGGGAGAGCCAAAAACATTCAGTACTTC. Protein sequence: CSVDVPSGRAKNIQYF.

This clonotype was seen at least ten times. The chain has TRBV20-1 and TRBJ2-5; D is ambiguous. Germline V lookup: CDR1 DFQATT, CDR2 SNEGSKA (reference sequence). With 2 bases removed from V and 5 bases from J, the gap between germline ends came to 12 bases. The CDR3 is 13 amino acids. CDR3 residues: CSARLTRDETQYF. DNA for the CDR3: TGCAGTGCTAGACTAACCCGTGATGAGACCCAGTACTTC.

The chain carries TRBV29-1 and TRBJ2-3; the D call may be TRBD1 or TRBD2 (5 bases each). CDR1 is SQVTM and CDR2 is ANQGSEA in the germline V gene. This CDR3 contains 14 residues. Trimming cost V 4 bases and J 0 bases, with 11 bases left between them. The CDR3 DNA reads as TGCAGCGTTGGGGGACCGTCTAGCACAGATACGCAGTATTTT. This translates into CSVGGPSSTDTQYF.

This clonotype has more than one count but fewer than ten. This rearrangement joins TRBV11-3 to TRBJ2-3, with D hard to call. Trimming took off 2 bases at V and 0 bases at J, with 9 bases between the two ends. The germline V gene has CDR1 SGHNT and CDR2 YENEEA. This CDR3 comprises 15 residues. The CDR3: CASSLSPLSTDTQYF. The CDR3, as DNA: TGTGCCAGCAGCTTAAGCCCCCTCAGCACAGATACGCAGTATTTT.

The chain is built from TRBV11-2 and TRBJ2-6; tentatively, D is TRBD1 or TRBD2 (5 bases each). The length of the CDR3 is 16 residues. Germline-derived CDR1 and CDR2 are SGHAT and FQNNGV. The V end lost 5 bases, the J end lost 2 bases, and 13 bases lay between the germline ends. CDR3 loop: CASSPLRGAGANVLTF. The CDR3 DNA reads TGTGCCAGCAGCCCCTTGAGAGGGGCTGGGGCCAACGTCCTGACTTTC.

This sequence joins TRBV4-1 and TRBJ2-2; D possibly corresponds to TRBD2 (6 bases). V was pared by 1 base and J by 6 bases, with 9 bases between. CDR3 length: 14 residues. The germline gives CDR1 MGHRA, CDR2 YSYEKL. The CDR3 loop is CASSQAERAGELFF. CDR3 coding DNA: TGCGCCAGCAGCCAAGCGGAGCGGGCCGGGGAGCTGTTTTTT.

The chain employs TRBV18 and TRBJ2-5; no firm D call. V lost 6 bases and J lost 6, with 14 bases in between. This CDR3 region has 13 residues. CDR1 and CDR2 (germline): KGHSH, LQKENI. Here the CDR3 DNA reads TGTGCCAGCTCCCCCCTCCCCACCCAGACCCAGTACTTC. Its translation: CASSPLPTQTQYF.

This chain uses TRBV29-1 with TRBJ2-7, with TRBD2 as a possible D gene (5 bases). Trimming took off 4 bases at V and 0 bases at J, with 13 bases between the two ends. Germline lookup yields CDR1 SQVTM and CDR2 ANQGSEA. This CDR3 spans 14 amino acids. CDR3 in DNA: TGCAGCGTTGGAGGGATCCTGGGCTCCTACGAGCAGTACTTC. This gives the protein CSVGGILGSYEQYF.

This clonotype was observed many times. The V gene is TRBV12-3 or TRBV12-4, the J gene TRBJ2-1; D uncertain. The ends were cut back, 3 bases at V and 8 bases at J, with 8 bases in the middle. The CDR3 totals 12 residues. The CDR3 sequence: CASSLGSYEQFF. The CDR3, as DNA: TGTGCCAGCAGTTTGGGTTCATATGAGCAGTTCTTC.

The sample holds many counts of this clonotype. The chain carries TRBV25-1 and TRBJ2-1; unclear D gene. Germline V lookup: CDR1 MGHDK, CDR2 SYGVNS. V shed 2 bases and J shed 3 bases, with 17 bases lying between them. This CDR3 is 17 amino acids long. The CDR3 DNA reads TGTGCCAGCAGTGAAGGGCCCTACGGCTTCAGCTACAATGAGCAGTTCTTC. Translating gives CASSEGPYGFSYNEQFF.

This clonotype was counted many times. The chain recombines TRBV5-6 with TRBJ1-5, with D unclear. Trimming cost V 4 bases and J 3 bases, with 5 bases left between them. This CDR3 comprises 12 residues. Germline V gene sequence: CDR1 SGHDT, CDR2 YYEEEE. This CDR3 reads CASSANNQPQHF. The CDR3 DNA reads as TGTGCCAGCAGCGCGAACAATCAGCCCCAGCATTTT.

The chain combines TRBV7-9 with TRBJ2-1; 8 bases map to TRBD2. The CDR3 extends over 17 amino acids. The V gene's germline CDR1 is SEHNR and CDR2 FQNEAQ (reference sequence). After removal of 5 bases from V and 4 bases from J, the junction contained 13 bases not matched to a gene. The CDR3 reads CASSPGTRGVWYNEQFF. The CDR3 DNA is TGTGCCAGCAGCCCGGGGACTAGGGGAGTTTGGTACAATGAGCAGTTCTTC. Variable domain in full (rest from reference TRBV7-9 and TRBJ2-1): DTGVSQNPRHKITKRGQNVTFRCDPISEHNRLYWYRQTLGQGPEFLTYFQNEAQLEKSRLLSDRFSAERPKGSFSTLEIQRTEQGDSAMYLCASSPGTRGVWYNEQFFGPGTRLTVL.

This clonotype was found many times. This chain connects TRBV5-1 to TRBJ2-7; a possible D gene is TRBD1 (5 bases). Trimming cost V 4 bases and J 5 bases, with 19 bases left between them. CDR1 is SGHRS, CDR2 YFSETQ, per germline. The CDR3 has 15 amino acids. The CDR3 DNA reads as TGCGCCAGCAGCCTCGGACACGGTGTAATGAACGAGCAGTACTTC. This translates into CASSLGHGVMNEQYF.

With respect to this clonotype: Sequence at one end of the junction differs from germline and may be a read error. The rearrangement joins TRBV20-1 to TRBJ2-7, with 10 bases matching TRBD2. The CDR3 covers 16 residues. Germline V gene lookup returns CDR1 DFQATT and CDR2 SNEGSKA (reference sequence). CDR3 residues: CCAQISGRRGTYEQYF. The CDR3 bases are TGCTGTGCCCAAATTAGCGGGAGGCGGGGGACCTACGAGCAGTACTTC.

This CDR3 reads CASSSPDPGLAGGPGTDTQYF. CDR3 bases: TGTGCCAGCAGTTCCCCCGACCCCGGACTAGCGGGAGGGCCGGGCACAGATACGCAGTATTTT. J is TRBJ2-3 and V is TRBV28; 15 nucleotides agree with TRBD2. CDR1 and CDR2 from the germline V gene are MDHEN and SYDVKM. The CDR3 covers 21 residues. The J segment lost 1 base and the V segment lost 4 bases, leaving 15 bases of the junction unmatched.

The chain combines TRBV19 with TRBJ2-2; D might be TRBD1 or TRBD2, each matching 5 bases. This CDR3 has 13 amino acids. Trimming removed 3 bases at V and 6 bases at J, with 8 bases between. Germline assignment: CDR1 LNHDA and CDR2 SQIVND (reference sequence). As DNA, the CDR3 is TGTGCCAGTAGTATCGAGGGGTCCGGGGAGCTGTTTTTT. It yields the protein CASSIEGSGELFF. Supplemented by reference TRBV19 and TRBJ2-2, the full variable domain reads DGGITQSPKYLFRKEGQNVTLSCEQNLNHDAMYWYRQDPGQGLRLIYYSQIVNDFQKGDIAEGYSVSREKKESFPLTVTSAQKNPTAFYLCASSIEGSGELFFGEGSRLTVL.

This chain links TRBV3-1 with TRBJ2-7; D unresolved. This CDR3 has 15 residues. Germline V gives CDR1 LGHDT, CDR2 YNNKEL (reference sequence). Trimming removed 3 bases at V and 0 bases at J, with 12 bases between. This CDR3 is CASSHSIRPSYEQYF. The CDR3 DNA reads TGTGCCAGCAGCCATTCAATCCGCCCCTCCTACGAGCAGTACTTC.

At least ten counts were recorded for this clonotype. The V call is TRBV10-3, the J call TRBJ1-2; TRBD1 might be the D (5 bases). The germline CDR1 and CDR2 sequences are ENHRY and SYGVKD. V gave up 1 base and J gave up 3 bases, with 15 bases separating them. The CDR3 consists of 16 residues. The CDR3 sequence is CAISEYTGTGDYGYTF. CDR3 in DNA: TGTGCCATCAGTGAGTATACCGGGACTGGAGACTATGGCTACACCTTC.

This clonotype showed up just a few times. This CDR3 reads CASRREPGDGYTF. The CDR3 DNA reads TGTGCCAGCAGACGAGAACCCGGAGATGGCTACACCTTC. V gene TRBV7-8 combines with J gene TRBJ1-2, with unresolved D. CDR3 length equals 13 residues. The germline gives CDR1 SGHVS, CDR2 FQNEAQ. V was trimmed by 6 bases and J by 6 bases, leaving 14 bases between them. Using reference TRBV7-8 and TRBJ1-2 for the parts outside the CDR3, the full variable domain is GAGVSQSPRYKVAKRGQDVALRCDPISGHVSLFWYQQALGQGPEFLTYFQNEAQLDKSGLPSDRFFAERPEGSVSTLKIQRTQQEDSAVYLCASRREPGDGYTFGSGTRLTVV.

In this sample, this clonotype turned up many times. This chain connects TRBV12-3 or TRBV12-4 to TRBJ2-7; D gene uncertain. V lost 5 bases and J lost 1, with 6 bases in between. The CDR3 contains 12 residues. The DNA for the CDR3 is TGTGCCAGCAGTCTGATGTCCTACGAGCAGTACTTC. Translating it yields CASSLMSYEQYF.

This clonotype has ten or more counts. The V and J genes are TRBV6-5 and TRBJ2-2; maybe TRBD1 (5 bases). CDR1 is MNHEY, CDR2 SVGAGI, per germline. With 2 bases removed from V and 7 bases from J, the gap between germline ends came to 20 bases. The CDR3 spans 17 residues. The DNA of the CDR3 is TGTGCCAGCAGTTACCCGACCCAGGACAAGGATAGCGGGGAGCTGTTTTTT. Residues: CASSYPTQDKDSGELFF.